The clone carrying this T cell receptor (beta chain) was observed many times. Antigen unknown. These data belong to a study of neurological immune-mediated disorders. Findings of the study overall: The absence of shared CDR3 amino acid sequences among expanded clones across subjects suggests private repertoires in all groups. The repertoires of 18 of 34 multiple sclerosis patients were placed by phylogenetic grouping in a single related-CDR3 cluster, which may be a signature. The multiple sclerosis repertoire cluster was not associated with any clinical or MRI feature.

CDR1 and CDR2 from the germline V gene are SGHKS and YYEKEE (reference sequence). The CDR3 has 16 amino acids. Losses at the gene ends were 0 bases for V and 6 bases for J; bases not matched to a gene: 10. The unsorted libraries had their origin in 2 million PBMCs stored at -80 C. TCRdb re-called the 5' RACE reads with MiXCR, one entry per CDR3 protein. The table records 78,000 or so distinct CDR3 sequences, less than 5.5% of them present only once. The chain links TRBV5-5 to TRBJ1-2; 8 bases match TRBD1. This TCR came from a woman aged 25 to 39 with multiple sclerosis. Material: PBMCs. The CDR3: CASSLAGAGGRDGYTF. Here the CDR3 DNA reads TGTGCCAGCAGCTTGGCAGGGGCAGGGGGCAGAGATGGCTACACCTTC.